The T cell receptor beta chain described here comes from a study of beta chain features in type 1 diabetes (dated by TCRdb to between 2018 and 2020). For the study in its entirety: Mean age, gender distribution, total cell number and subset yield were not different between patients and healthy donors. A total of roughly 100 million sorted cells were examined across all samples, and a strong correlation was observed between cell number per subset and RNA yield. In the study, TCRB repertoires of sorted circulating CD4+ T cell subsets from recently diagnosed type 1 diabetes patients were compared with those of matched healthy donors. Whereas all 28 donors provided naive and central memory subsets, regulatory and stem cell-like memory subsets were isolated from just 8 patients and roughly eight healthy donors.

The entire amount of isolated RNA was reverse transcribed using the High Capacity cDNA Reverse Transcription Kit, so the sequenced TCRB transcripts were expressed ones. Deep immunoSEQ sequencing was performed on naive, central memory and regulatory T cell samples, with an average of approximately 3.9 million total reads per sample. Sorted cells were lysed in RLT buffer and RNA was extracted with DNase-treated RNeasy Micro or Mini kits, depending on cell number. To prevent cross-contamination, each cell subset was processed individually, whereas patient and healthy donor samples were processed jointly. Using the immunoSEQ multiplex PCR, TCRB sequences were amplified from cDNA into 87-bp fragments spanning the CDR3 region. Sequencing of the amplicons was done on the Illumina HiSeq platform. The paper's processing steps were these. Synthetic template baselines were used to correct PCR bias computationally, reads within Hamming distance 2 were collapsed, and singletons that could not be merged were discarded. Reads were aligned to IMGT to assign V, D and J genes, CDR3 length, and insertions or deletions at six rearrangement sites. Within each subset, clonotype counts were normalized to sorted cell number, and only after that were true diversity and Gini coefficients computed with the tcR R package. The overlap coefficient, calculated on TCRB nucleotide sequences, was used to quantify repertoire sharing. Out-of-frame TCRB sequences from naive cells were analyzed as a proxy for the pre-selection repertoire. Here the immuneACCESS table is served through TCRdb, limited to in-frame sequences with V and J called. Missing clones are a known gap in these copies; in checked studies unresolved V genes cover under half, and the rest lacks a known reason. The DNA was the basis for D and trimming; V, J and clone size are from that table. A total of about 660,000 clones appear in this sample, over 13% of them only once. Jointly, the top ten make up approximately 0.039% of the sample.

Each donor gave one peripheral blood draw, roughly 110 mL on average, collected into heparinised tubes. Using a panel that included CD45RO, CCR7, CD25, CD127, CD95 and CD27, naive, central memory, regulatory and stem cell-like memory CD4+ T cells were sorted on a BD FACSAria II. All sorted populations exceeded 95% purity. PBMCs were isolated immediately by Lymphoprep density gradient centrifugation and stained directly without culture. Samples were stained and sorted in pairs, with one healthy donor and one patient per experiment, so that batch effects were minimized. Reading the germline V gene gives CDR1 SGHTA and CDR2 FQGNSA. Counted from cysteine to phenylalanine, this CDR3 has 14 amino acids. The retained sequence is limited to the CDR3, 42 bases, with the frame set at the first base. Between the V and J ends, shortened by 5 bases and 3 bases respectively, the junction contains 14 bases. The sample holds a few counts of this clone. The specificity of this receptor is unknown. Base qualities are missing; no much larger clone stands one base away.

Broader findings and caveats from the paper: In all four CD4+ subsets, TCRB CDR3 length was moderately but significantly shorter in type 1 diabetes patients. At VDJ recombination sites, patients with type 1 diabetes made fewer insertions and deleted more nucleotides, a pattern implying thymic rearrangement abnormalities. PCR might favor shorter templates, but patient and control samples were amplified and corrected together, so any skew would affect both groups equally. Because cDNA was sequenced instead of genomic DNA, highly expressing activated cells could be over-represented, though the groups showed no difference in activation or CD3 levels. Naive, central memory and regulatory TCRB repertoires appeared to be more similar among patients than among healthy donors. Because small numbers of individuals were included in the HLA sub-analyses, any influence of HLA type on TCRB rearrangement was left unresolved.

The source material was naive CD4+ T cells from blood. Sample cell subset or site, as interpreted from the label and publication: true naive CD4+ T cells. This receptor was obtained from a man in his late teens or twenties with type 1 diabetes. The chain is assembled from TRBV7-2 and TRBJ2-7; TRBD2 is possibly the D segment (6 matching bases). The CDR3 corresponds to CASSRGGGGYEQYF. The sequenced DNA: TGTGCCAGCAGCCGCGGTGGGGGAGGCTACGAGCAGTACTTC.